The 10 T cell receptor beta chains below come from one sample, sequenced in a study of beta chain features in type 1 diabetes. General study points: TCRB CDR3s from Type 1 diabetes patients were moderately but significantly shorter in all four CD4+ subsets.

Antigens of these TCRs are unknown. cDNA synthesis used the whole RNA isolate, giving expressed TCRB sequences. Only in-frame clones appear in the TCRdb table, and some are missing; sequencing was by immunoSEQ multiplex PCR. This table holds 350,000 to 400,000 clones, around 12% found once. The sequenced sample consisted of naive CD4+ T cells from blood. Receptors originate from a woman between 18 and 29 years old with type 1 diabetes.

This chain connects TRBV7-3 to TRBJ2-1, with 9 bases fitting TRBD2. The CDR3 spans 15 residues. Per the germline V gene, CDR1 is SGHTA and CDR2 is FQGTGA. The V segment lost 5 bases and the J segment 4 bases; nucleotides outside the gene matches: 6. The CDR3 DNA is TGTGCCAGCAGCCCGGGACTAGCACTTTACAATGAGCAGTTCTTC. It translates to CASSPGLALYNEQFF.

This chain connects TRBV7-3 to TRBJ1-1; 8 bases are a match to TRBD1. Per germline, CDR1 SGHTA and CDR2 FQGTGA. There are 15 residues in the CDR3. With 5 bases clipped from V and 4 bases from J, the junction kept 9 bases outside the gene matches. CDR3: CASSAGQGLITEAFF. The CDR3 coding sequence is TGTGCCAGCAGCGCCGGACAGGGTCTGATCACTGAAGCTTTCTTT. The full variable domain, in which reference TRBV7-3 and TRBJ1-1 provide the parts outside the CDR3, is GAGVSQTPSNKVTEKGKYVELRCDPISGHTALYWYRQSLGQGPEFLIYFQGTGAADDSGLPNDRFFAVRPEGSVSTLKIQRTERGDSAVYLCASSAGQGLITEAFFGQGTRLTVV.

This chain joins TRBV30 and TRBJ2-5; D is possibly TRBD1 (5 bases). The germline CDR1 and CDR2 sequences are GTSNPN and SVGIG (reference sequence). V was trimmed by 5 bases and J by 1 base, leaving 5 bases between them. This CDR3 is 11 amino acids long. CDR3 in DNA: TGTGCCTGGGGGGCCCAAGAGACCCAGTACTTC. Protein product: CAWGAQETQYF. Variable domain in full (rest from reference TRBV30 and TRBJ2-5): SQTIHQWPATLVQPVGSPLSLECTVEGTSNPNLYWYRQAAGRGLQLLFYSVGIGQISSEVPQNLSASRPQDRQFILSSKKLLLSDSGFYLCAWGAQETQYFGPGTRLLVL.

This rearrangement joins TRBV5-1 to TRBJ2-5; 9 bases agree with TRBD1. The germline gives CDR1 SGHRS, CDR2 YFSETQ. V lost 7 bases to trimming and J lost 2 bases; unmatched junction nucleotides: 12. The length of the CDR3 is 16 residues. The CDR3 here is CASLLIPGQGQETQYF. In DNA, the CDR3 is TGCGCCAGCCTACTGATACCGGGACAGGGACAAGAGACCCAGTACTTC.

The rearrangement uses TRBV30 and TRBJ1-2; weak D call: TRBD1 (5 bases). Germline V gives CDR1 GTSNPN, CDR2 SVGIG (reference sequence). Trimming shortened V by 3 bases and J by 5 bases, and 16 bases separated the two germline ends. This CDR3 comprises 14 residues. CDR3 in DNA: TGTGCCTGGAGGCTTACGGGGGGGTCGTATGGCTACACCTTC. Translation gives CAWRLTGGSYGYTF.

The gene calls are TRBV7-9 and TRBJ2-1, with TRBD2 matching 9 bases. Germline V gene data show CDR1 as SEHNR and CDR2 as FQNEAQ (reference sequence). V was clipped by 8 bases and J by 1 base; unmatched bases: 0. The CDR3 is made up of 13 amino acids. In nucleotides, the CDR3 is TGTGCCAGCCTAGCGGGGTCCTACAATGAGCAGTTCTTC. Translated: CASLAGSYNEQFF.

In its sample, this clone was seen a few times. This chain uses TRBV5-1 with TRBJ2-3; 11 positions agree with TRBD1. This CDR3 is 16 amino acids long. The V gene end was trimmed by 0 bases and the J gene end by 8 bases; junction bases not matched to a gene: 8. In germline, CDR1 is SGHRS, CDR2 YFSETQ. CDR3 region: CASSLDRTGGKLTQYF. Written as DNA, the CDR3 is TGCGCCAGCAGCTTGGATAGGACAGGGGGCAAGCTTACGCAGTATTTT.

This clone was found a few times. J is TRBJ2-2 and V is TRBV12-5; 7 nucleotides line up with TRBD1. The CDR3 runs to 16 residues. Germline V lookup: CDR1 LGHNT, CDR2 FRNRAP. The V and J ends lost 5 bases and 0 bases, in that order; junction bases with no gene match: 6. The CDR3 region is CASGRGPPSNTGELFF. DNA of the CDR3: TGTGCTAGTGGTAGGGGGCCCCCCTCGAACACCGGGGAGCTGTTTTTT.

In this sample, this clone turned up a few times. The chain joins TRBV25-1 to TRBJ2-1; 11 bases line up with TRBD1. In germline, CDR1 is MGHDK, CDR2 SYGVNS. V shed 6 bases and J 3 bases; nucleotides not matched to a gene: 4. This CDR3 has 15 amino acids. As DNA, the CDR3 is TGTGCCAGCAGCGGCGGGACAGGGGGCTACAATGAGCAGTTCTTC. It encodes CASSGGTGGYNEQFF.

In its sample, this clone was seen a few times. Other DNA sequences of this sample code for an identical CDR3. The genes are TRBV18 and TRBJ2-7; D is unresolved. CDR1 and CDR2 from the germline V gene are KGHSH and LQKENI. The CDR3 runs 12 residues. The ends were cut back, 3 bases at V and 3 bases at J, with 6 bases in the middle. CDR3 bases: TGTGCCAGCTCACCGACGGGCTACGAGCAGTACTTC. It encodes CASSPTGYEQYF. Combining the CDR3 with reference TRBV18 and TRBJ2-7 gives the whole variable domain NAGVMQNPRHLVRRRGQEARLRCSPMKGHSHVYWYRQLPEEGLKFMVYLQKENIIDESGMPKERFSAEFPKEGPSILRIQQVVRGDSAAYFCASSPTGYEQYFGPGTRLTVT.